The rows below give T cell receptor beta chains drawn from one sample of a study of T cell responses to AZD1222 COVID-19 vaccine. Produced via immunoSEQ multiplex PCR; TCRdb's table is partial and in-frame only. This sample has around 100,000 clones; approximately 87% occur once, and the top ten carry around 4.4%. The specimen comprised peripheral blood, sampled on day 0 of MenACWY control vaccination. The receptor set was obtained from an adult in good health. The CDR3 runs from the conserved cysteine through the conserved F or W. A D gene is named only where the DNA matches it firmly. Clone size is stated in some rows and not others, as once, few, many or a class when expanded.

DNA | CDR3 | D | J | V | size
TGTGCCAGCGGTGGCGGAAACTACGAGCAGTACTTC | CASGGGNYEQYF | NA | TRBJ2-7 | TRBV28 | NA
TGTGCCAGCAGTGAATTGGCATTTGGGGGTGGCTACACCTTC | CASSELAFGGGYTF | NA | TRBJ1-2 | TRBV25-1 | NA
TGTGCCAGCAGTTTGGCTCTCTATGGCTACACCTTC | CASSLALYGYTF | NA | TRBJ1-2 | TRBV28 | NA
TGTGCCACCAGTGACTCGAGTAACTACGAGCAGTACTTC | CATSDSSNYEQYF | NA | TRBJ2-7 | TRBV24-1 | NA
TGTGCCAGCAGCTTATTCGGGTTGAGTGAAGCTTTCTTT | CASSLFGLSEAFF | NA | TRBJ1-1 | TRBV7-2 | once
TGTGCCGGAGCGCAAGAGAACACCGGGGAGCTGTTTTTT | CAGAQENTGELFF | NA | TRBJ2-2 | TRBV2 | NA
TGTGCCAGCAGCCTTTTCAACACTGAAGCTTTCTTT | CASSLFNTEAFF | NA | TRBJ1-1 | TRBV7-9 | NA
TGTGCCAGCAGTTTTAACTCAGGGTACAATCAGCCCCAGCATTTT | CASSFNSGYNQPQHF | NA | TRBJ1-5 | TRBV28 | NA
TGTGCCAGCAGTTACGTAAACCGGGACAGGGGTGGGGAGCAGTACTTC | CASSYVNRDRGGEQYF | TRBD1 | TRBJ2-7 | TRBV6-5 | NA
TGTGCTAGTGGTTTGTGGCAGGGGACGGGTGGCTACACCTTC | CASGLWQGTGGYTF | NA | TRBJ1-2 | TRBV12-5 | medium-sized
TGTGCCAGCAGTCGGGGCGGGACAGGGTTCTACGAGCAGTACTTC | CASSRGGTGFYEQYF | TRBD1 | TRBJ2-7 | TRBV2 | once
TGTGCCAGCCTCCCGGGACAGGCTTTCTATAGCAATCAGCCCCAGCATTTT | CASLPGQAFYSNQPQHF | TRBD1 | TRBJ1-5 | TRBV28 | NA
TGTGCCAGCAGCTCTAGCGGATACTATGGCTACACCTTC | CASSSSGYYGYTF | NA | TRBJ1-2 | TRBV9 | once
TGCGCCAGCAGCTTGAACGGGGGGCAGGATGGCTACACCTTC | CASSLNGGQDGYTF | NA | TRBJ1-2 | TRBV5-1 | NA
TGTGCCACCAGCAGACCCGGGGGGACACAAAGGGGCACTGAAGCTTTCTTT | CATSRPGGTQRGTEAFF | NA | TRBJ1-1 | TRBV15 | NA
TGTGCCACCAGCAGAATCGATACAGGGTATAGCAATCAGCCCCAGCATTTT | CATSRIDTGYSNQPQHF | NA | TRBJ1-5 | TRBV15 | NA
TGTGCCAGTAGTATAGTAGCGGGAGGTAACAATGAGCAGTTCTTC | CASSIVAGGNNEQFF | TRBD2 | TRBJ2-1 | TRBV19 | NA
TGCGCCAGCAGCTTGCGGCCAGGGGAGTCCACTGAAGCTTTCTTT | CASSLRPGESTEAFF | NA | TRBJ1-1 | TRBV5-1 | NA
TGTGCCACCAGCAGTTCGGGAAATCAGCCCCAGCATTTT | CATSSSGNQPQHF | NA | TRBJ1-5 | TRBV15 | NA
TGTGCCAGCAGCCCTTACGGACAAGAGACCCAGTACTTC | CASSPYGQETQYF | NA | TRBJ2-5 | TRBV9 | NA
TGTGCCAGCAGTTTCCTCCTAGGGGGTGCACCCCGGGAGCTGTTTTTT | CASSFLLGGAPRELFF | NA | TRBJ2-2 | TRBV28 | NA
TGTGCCAGCAGTTTACGCTTACCCTCAGGTTACAATGAGCAGTTCTTC | CASSLRLPSGYNEQFF | NA | TRBJ2-1 | TRBV28 | NA
TGTGCCAGCAGTTTATGGGCGGGGACCGGGGAGCTGTTTTTT | CASSLWAGTGELFF | NA | TRBJ2-2 | TRBV28 | once
TGTGCCAGTAGTATACGTGGGGCCCCTTACAATGAGCAGTTCTTC | CASSIRGAPYNEQFF | NA | TRBJ2-1 | TRBV19 | NA
TGCGCCAGCAGTGAGGGGGCGAATGAGCAGTTCTTC | CASSEGANEQFF | NA | TRBJ2-1 | TRBV10-2 | NA
TGTGCCAGCAGCCCCGTGTTGGGCAGCGGCCCCTTCCAAGAGACCCAGTACTTC | CASSPVLGSGPFQETQYF | NA | TRBJ2-5 | TRBV7-9 | NA
TGTGCCAGCAGTTTATCTCGGGTGGCCCGTGGGGGGCAGTACTTC | CASSLSRVARGGQYF | NA | TRBJ2-7 | TRBV28 | NA
TGTGCCATCAGACAGGCAAACACTGAAGCTTTCTTT | CAIRQANTEAFF | NA | TRBJ1-1 | TRBV10-3 | NA
TGTGCCAGCAGCCCTCTCCGGGACAGGGAAACTGAAGCTTTCTTT | CASSPLRDRETEAFF | TRBD1 | TRBJ1-1 | TRBV28 | NA